Listed below are T cell receptor beta chains from one sample, sequenced in a study of T-cell reconstitution after alpha-beta-depleted transplantation in children. TCRdb passed the PCR reads through MiXCR, listing each CDR3 protein once. The sample contains approximately 800,000 distinct CDR3 sequences, 16% of which appear only once. Specimen: PBMCs, mostly from graft donor cells, collected 360 days after TCRalphabeta/CD19-depleted stem cell transplant. Source of these receptors: a male patient younger than 18 who had a stem cell transplant for acute lymphoblastic leukemia, so the T cells may come from the graft donor. Both conserved end residues are part of each CDR3. The D gene is left open where the match is weak. Some rows have no size entry. The others give once, few or many, or a class for an expanded clone.

d_call j_call clone_size v_call cdr3_length cdr3_aa cdr3_nt
TRBD2 TRBJ2-5 NA TRBV9 18 CASSVGGLAGGYSETQYF TGTGCCAGCAGCGTCGGAGGACTAGCGGGTGGTTACTCGGAGACCCAGTACTTC
NA TRBJ2-5 NA TRBV21-1 17 CASSNGNDRGHQETQYF TGTGCCAGCAGCAACGGAAATGACAGGGGGCACCAAGAGACCCAGTACTTC
TRBD1 TRBJ2-7 many TRBV12-5 16 CASGLPRQGIRGEQYF TGTGCTAGTGGTTTGCCGCGACAGGGGATTAGGGGCGAGCAGTACTTC
TRBD1 TRBJ1-1 NA TRBV25-1 15 CASTRTGGESTEAFF TGTGCCAGCACCCGGACAGGGGGCGAGAGCACTGAAGCTTTCTTT
NA TRBJ2-1 few TRBV11-2 15 CASSLPYLLYNEQFF TGTGCCAGCAGCTTACCCTACTTACTTTACAATGAGCAGTTCTTC
TRBD2 TRBJ2-3 NA TRBV7-2 18 CASSLAFGLAGVADTQYF TGTGCCAGCAGCTTAGCGTTCGGACTAGCGGGCGTCGCAGATACGCAGTATTTT
NA TRBJ2-5 few TRBV5-1 16 CASSLIGGGTSGTQYF TGCGCCAGCAGCTTGATTGGAGGCGGGACCTCAGGGACCCAGTACTTC
NA TRBJ2-3 few TRBV10-3 13 CAISESRSHTQYF TGTGCCATCAGTGAGTCGCGGAGTCATACGCAGTATTTT
NA TRBJ2-6 NA TRBV12-3/TRBV12-4 12 CASRRFANVLTF TGTGCCAGCAGAAGATTTGCCAACGTCCTGACTTTC
TRBD1 TRBJ2-2 few TRBV5-5 17 CASSLAPGQGTTGELFF TGTGCCAGCAGCTTGGCGCCGGGACAGGGGACCACCGGGGAGCTGTTTTTT
TRBD1 TRBJ2-1 many TRBV10-2 14 CASSEWDSYNEQFF TGCGCCAGCAGTGAGTGGGACAGCTACAATGAGCAGTTCTTC
NA TRBJ2-5 NA TRBV5-1 13 CASSLGPQQTQYF TGCGCCAGCAGCTTGGGACCCCAGCAGACCCAGTACTTC
NA TRBJ1-1 few TRBV20-1 11 CSLLGGTEAFF TGCAGTCTATTAGGGGGCACTGAAGCTTTCTTT
NA TRBJ1-5 NA TRBV20-1 12 CSANRPNQPQHF TGCAGTGCTAACCGTCCTAATCAGCCCCAGCATTTT
NA TRBJ2-2 many TRBV6-2/TRBV6-3 11 CASSYLGELFF TGTGCCAGCAGTTACCTCGGGGAGCTGTTTTTT
NA TRBJ2-3 NA TRBV18 15 CASSPSAVHTDTQYF TGTGCCAGCTCACCATCTGCGGTTCACACAGATACGCAGTATTTT
TRBD1 TRBJ2-5 few TRBV20-1 15 CSAPPTGGVVETQYF TGCAGTGCCCCCCCTACAGGGGGCGTAGTGGAGACCCAGTACTTC
TRBD2 TRBJ2-7 NA TRBV7-2 14 CASSLAGRFHEQYF TGTGCCAGCAGCTTAGCCGGGAGGTTCCACGAGCAGTACTTC
TRBD2 TRBJ2-2 few TRBV4-2 18 CASRDTGLAGGPNGELFF TGTGCCAGCAGAGATACGGGACTAGCGGGAGGGCCTAACGGGGAGCTGTTTTTT
NA TRBJ2-1 NA TRBV12-3/TRBV12-4 16 CASSLGSGPSYNEQFF TGTGCCAGCAGTTTGGGTTCGGGGCCCTCCTACAATGAGCAGTTCTTC
TRBD2 TRBJ2-7 many TRBV2 14 CASKYLSGNYEQYF TGTGCCAGCAAATACCTTAGCGGGAACTACGAGCAGTACTTC
TRBD2 TRBJ2-1 many TRBV25-1 16 CASSGKGLVIRNEQFF TGTGCCAGCAGTGGAAAGGGACTAGTGATACGCAATGAGCAGTTCTTC
NA TRBJ2-5 few TRBV7-9 15 CASSLRTESGETQYF TGTGCCAGCAGCCTCCGGACGGAGTCGGGGGAGACCCAGTACTTC
NA TRBJ1-6 NA TRBV7-9 13 CASSDTTGSPLHF TGTGCCAGCAGCGATACGACAGGTTCACCCCTCCACTTT
NA TRBJ2-5 NA TRBV18 16 CASSPKPWSSQETQYF TGTGCCAGCTCACCAAAACCTTGGAGTAGCCAAGAGACCCAGTACTTC
NA TRBJ1-4 few TRBV7-6 15 CASSLGGTANEKLFF TGTGCCAGCAGCCTCGGGGGGACCGCTAATGAAAAACTGTTTTTT
NA TRBJ2-3 NA TRBV18 16 CASSPPLARRRDTQYF TGTGCCAGCTCACCACCGCTAGCGCGGAGGAGAGATACGCAGTATTTT
NA TRBJ2-6 NA TRBV5-1 15 CASSSLYSGANVLTF TGCGCCAGCAGCTCACTATACTCTGGGGCCAACGTCCTGACTTTC
TRBD2 TRBJ2-7 NA TRBV11-2 18 CASSLWTSGALGAREQYF TGTGCCAGCAGCTTATGGACTAGCGGCGCCCTGGGAGCTAGAGAGCAGTACTTC
TRBD2 TRBJ2-1 NA TRBV9 15 CASSSPSGLENEQFF TGTGCCAGCAGCTCACCTAGCGGACTAGAGAATGAGCAGTTCTTC
NA TRBJ2-7 NA TRBV19 13 CASSREGHYEQYF TGTGCCAGTAGTCGAGAGGGACACTACGAGCAGTACTTC
TRBD2 TRBJ2-5 NA TRBV18 16 CASSPFAGGYQETQYF TGTGCCAGCTCACCATTTGCCGGGGGGTACCAAGAGACCCAGTACTTC
TRBD2 TRBJ2-3 NA TRBV7-6 16 CASSSSGTRRTDTQYF TGTGCCAGCAGCTCGTCCGGGACTAGGCGGACAGATACGCAGTATTTT
TRBD2 TRBJ2-3 few TRBV15 17 CATNRAGALMWTDTQYF TGTGCCACCAACCGGGCGGGAGCGTTGATGTGGACAGATACGCAGTATTTT
TRBD2 TRBJ2-1 NA TRBV6-5 15 CASSSPGTSHNEQFF TGTGCCAGCAGTTCCCCCGGGACTAGTCACAATGAGCAGTTCTTC
NA TRBJ1-6 few TRBV7-8 16 CASSLAASSANSPLHF TGTGCCAGCAGCTTAGCGGCCTCTTCGGCGAATTCACCCCTCCACTTT
NA TRBJ2-2 NA TRBV15 15 CATSRVPAYTGELFF TGTGCCACCAGCAGAGTGCCAGCCTACACCGGGGAGCTGTTTTTT